A single sample is the source of the 8 T cell receptor beta chains below, sequenced in a study of cytomegalovirus exposure and HLA in healthy donors. The PCR was carried out with 60 Vbeta primers and 13 Jbeta primers. TCRdb's copy holds only in-frame clones and misses some; the assay was immunoSEQ multiplex PCR. The profile shows 150,000 or so clones, 75% to 80% of them singletons. The sample taken for sequencing was PBMCs. These receptors came from a woman between 40 and 50 years old in good health and CMV-seronegative.

V usage is TRBV5-4 and J usage is TRBJ2-3; weak D call: TRBD1 (5 bases). The CDR3 contains 13 residues. From germline, CDR1 is SGHNT and CDR2 YYREEE (reference sequence). Between the trimmed V and J ends, which lost 0 bases and 3 bases, there was a span of 5 bases. The CDR3 protein is CASSLEGTDTQYF. In DNA, the CDR3 is TGTGCCAGCAGCTTGGAGGGGACAGATACGCAGTATTTT.

The chain carries TRBV28 and TRBJ2-2, with D unresolved. V gave up 2 bases and J gave up 7 bases, with 5 bases separating them. Germline V gives CDR1 MDHEN, CDR2 SYDVKM. This CDR3 is built from 12 residues. The DNA of the CDR3 is TGTGCCAGCAGTTTAACAGTCGGGGAGCTGTTTTTT. The encoded protein is CASSLTVGELFF. Variable domain in full (rest from reference TRBV28 and TRBJ2-2): DVKVTQSSRYLVKRTGEKVFLECVQDMDHENMFWYRQDPGLGLRLIYFSYDVKMKEKGDIPEGYSVSREKKERFSLILESASTNQTSMYLCASSLTVGELFFGEGSRLTVL.

The genes are TRBV11-1 and TRBJ2-3; 10 nucleotides match TRBD1. Germline CDR1 is SGHAT and CDR2 is FQDESV (reference sequence). The CDR3 runs to 17 residues. The ends lost 4 bases at V and 3 bases at J; junction bases unmatched: 10. The CDR3 is CASSSTPTGGATDTQYF. CDR3 DNA sequence: TGTGCCAGCAGCTCCACCCCGACAGGGGGCGCGACAGATACGCAGTATTTT.

The chain is built from TRBV7-6 and TRBJ1-1; D not certain. The CDR3 has 17 residues. The V end was cut by 1 base, the J end by 1 base, with 16 bases between. Germline V gene lookup returns CDR1 SGHVS and CDR2 FNYEAQ. CDR3 amino acids: CASSLVHYSTENTEAFF. The CDR3 coding sequence is TGTGCCAGCAGCTTAGTACATTACAGTACAGAGAACACTGAAGCTTTCTTT.

The rearrangement links TRBV5-1 to TRBJ2-1; 9 bases align to TRBD2. With V trimmed by 3 bases and J by 6 bases, 7 bases remained unmatched. Germline V lookup: CDR1 SGHRS, CDR2 YFSETQ. The CDR3 length is 15 residues. The CDR3 coding sequence is TGCGCCAGCAGCTCGACTAGCGGACCCTCCAATGAGCAGTTCTTC. This sequence encodes CASSSTSGPSNEQFF.

The chain has TRBV5-1 and TRBJ2-1; D uncertain. V lost 1 base, J lost 2 bases, and 7 bases lay in between. The CDR3 covers 14 residues. Germline assignment: CDR1 SGHRS and CDR2 YFSETQ. CDR3 amino acids: CASSLQQAYNEQFF. As DNA, the CDR3 is TGCGCCAGCAGCTTGCAGCAGGCCTACAATGAGCAGTTCTTC.

This clone was seen only a few times. The J gene is TRBJ1-2, the V gene TRBV5-1, with no clear D. Germline-derived CDR1 and CDR2 are SGHRS and YFSETQ. The CDR3 sequence is 12 residues long. V lost 2 bases and J 2 bases, leaving 4 bases between the germline ends. CDR3 nucleotides: TGCGCCAGCAGCTTTTCAAACTATGGCTACACCTTC. The encoded protein is CASSFSNYGYTF.

This clone was observed a single time. The chain's CDR3 is CASSGAAFYGYTF. DNA for the CDR3: TGTGCCAGCAGTGGGGCAGCTTTCTATGGCTACACCTTC. The chain carries TRBV25-1 and TRBJ1-2; no clear D gene. Between the trimmed V and J ends, which lost 4 bases and 4 bases, there was a span of 10 bases. Germline V CDR1 and CDR2: MGHDK, SYGVNS. The CDR3 is made up of 13 amino acids.